The rows below give T cell receptor beta chains drawn from one sample of a study of T cells in Graves' hyperthyroidism and ophthalmopathy. TCRdb independently ran MiXCR on the multiplex PCR reads; one entry per CDR3 protein. The sample holds approximately 600,000 distinct CDR3 sequences; around 20% are singletons and the top ten take about 35%. The sequenced sample consisted of blood. Receptor source: a young man with Graves' ophthalmopathy. Both conserved end residues are trimmed from each CDR3.

>TRBV6-1
ASSLTTRRSEAF
>TRBV29-1
SVGTRLQMGEQY
>TRBV4-2
ASSQDRLAGGTDTQY
>TRBV24-1
ATGGMDGYT
>TRBV11-1
ASSPRLVRYTGELF
>TRBV30
AWTQGLAGFNTGELF
>TRBV12-3/TRBV12-4
ASSSIRTNTGELF
>TRBV9
ASSSVPDTQY
>TRBV7-2
ASSLNWGYEQY
>TRBV6-1
ASTPGTSVYNEQF
>TRBV6-1
ATGTGEETQY
>TRBV18
ASSGRKGTDTQY
>TRBV29-1
SVDAGGGTEAF
>TRBV11-2
ASRVDTGGGAEAF
>TRBV14
ASSQDSQGVGNYGYT
>TRBV28
ASRTGTAKETQY
>TRBV6-2/TRBV6-3
ASSRGGGANVLT
>TRBV10-3
AGSARGSITGELF
>TRBV3-1
ASSQSGLRNTGELF
>TRBV29-1
SVAGGAQGGTEAF
>TRBV27
ASSRGPGNTIY
>TRBV5-1
ASSLFSRPEQY
>TRBV3-1
ASSQEVIALEQY
>TRBV27
ASSSNRDVNNSPLH
>TRBV2
ASSEWGQTDTQY
>TRBV7-9
ASSSERYEQY
>TRBV14
ASSQNIGEPQH
>TRBV9
ASSVDGTDEQY
>TRBV7-9
ASSPPWTGVIGANVLT
>TRBV7-2
ASRGMRAAYEQY
>TRBV19
ASSLAGRDNEQF
>TRBV24-1
ATSDSDQHANEQF
>TRBV5-1
ASSWLKDRVSTDTQY
>TRBV20-1
SAREYDPGELF
>TRBV2
ASSVGQGAINEQF
>TRBV4-1
ASSQNRGVWDGYT
>TRBV7-2
ASSLAGGLDTQY
>TRBV18
ASSPSTSPTDTQY
>TRBV5-1
ASSLGAGGNYGYT
>TRBV7-2
ASSLGGPPDTQY
>TRBV7-9
ASSPSLSLRETQY
>TRBV25-1
ASSLMRETQY